Listed below are T cell receptor beta chains from one sample, sequenced in a study of cytomegalovirus exposure and HLA in healthy donors. Generated by immunoSEQ multiplex PCR, the TCRdb table keeps only in-frame clones and is missing some. Counted here are 180,000 or so clones, about 87% occurring once; the ten biggest clones make up roughly 1.5%. The sequenced material came from PBMCs. Receptor source: a woman in her thirties in good health and CMV-seronegative. CDR3s include the opening cysteine and the closing phenylalanine or tryptophan. The D gene is left open where the match is weak. Not all rows give a size; the values are once, few, many and, for expanded clones, a class.

CDR3 DNA,CDR3 protein,V gene,clone size,D gene,J gene
TGCGCCAGCAGCCCCTCAACGGGGAAAGAGACCCAGTACTTC,CASSPSTGKETQYF,TRBV5-1,NA,NA,TRBJ2-5
TGCGCCAGCAGCCAAGATTTGGAGTCTAGCGGCCATGAGCAGTTCTTC,CASSQDLESSGHEQFF,TRBV4-3,once,TRBD2,TRBJ2-1
TGTGCCAGCTCACCAGGGACAGGCCTCTTGAACACCTTC,CASSPGTGLLNTF,TRBV18,NA,TRBD1,TRBJ1-2
TGTGCCAGTCGGGGAGGGACTAGCGGCTACGAGCAGTACTTC,CASRGGTSGYEQYF,TRBV2,NA,TRBD2,TRBJ2-7
TGTGCCAGCAGCTCAGGGCAGGTCCCCTATGGCTACACCTTC,CASSSGQVPYGYTF,TRBV5-4,NA,NA,TRBJ1-2
TGTGCCAGCAGCCAAGATTGGGCATCACAGGGTCTAGGCCAGTACTTC,CASSQDWASQGLGQYF,TRBV4-2,NA,NA,TRBJ2-7
TGTGCCAGCAGCTTAGCCCCGGGACAGGGGATCTATGGCTACACCTTC,CASSLAPGQGIYGYTF,TRBV11-2,once,TRBD1,TRBJ1-2
NA,CASSLGTVLRGYTF,TRBV11-2,NA,NA,TRBJ1-2
TGTGCCAGCTCAGGTCAGATCTCCTACAATGAGCAGTTCTTC,CASSGQISYNEQFF,TRBV18,NA,NA,TRBJ2-1
TGTGCCAGCAGCGTAGTTGGGATTACTAGCGGGGGGTTGAGCTCCTACAATGAGCAGTTCTTC,CASSVVGITSGGLSSYNEQFF,TRBV9,NA,TRBD2,TRBJ2-1
TGCGCCAGCAGCCAAGTTAGTGGGGTAACAGGTGATACTGAAGCTTTCTTT,CASSQVSGVTGDTEAFF,TRBV4-3,NA,NA,TRBJ1-1
TGTGCCAGCAGCTTCCCGGGACAAAAGCACACTGAAGCTTTCTTT,CASSFPGQKHTEAFF,TRBV5-6,NA,NA,TRBJ1-1
TGTGCCAGCAGCACAAGTCTTGGCGGGAACACTGAAGCTTTCTTT,CASSTSLGGNTEAFF,TRBV6-6,NA,NA,TRBJ1-1
TGTGCCAGCAGCTTGGGCCAGGGGATCTCCTACGAGCAGTACTTC,CASSLGQGISYEQYF,TRBV5-6,NA,NA,TRBJ2-7
TGTGCCAGCAGCCCGACAGGTTTGGCGAGTGGCTACACCTTC,CASSPTGLASGYTF,TRBV7-9,NA,NA,TRBJ1-2
TGTGCCAGCAGGACTAGCGGGGGATCGGCGACCCAGTACTTC,CASRTSGGSATQYF,TRBV6-1,NA,TRBD2,TRBJ2-5
TGTGCCAGCAGCTTAGTTACTAGCGGGGGGCAGTTCTTC,CASSLVTSGGQFF,TRBV7-2,NA,TRBD2,TRBJ2-1
TGTGCCAGCAGCCCCGGACAGGGCGAAGAGACCCAGTACTTC,CASSPGQGEETQYF,TRBV7-9,NA,TRBD1,TRBJ2-5
TGTGCCAGCAGTTACTCGGGACAGTATAATTCACCCCTCCACTTT,CASSYSGQYNSPLHF,TRBV6-5,NA,TRBD1,TRBJ1-6
TGCGCCACCACAAAGAGGTTACTAGCGGACCACTTC,CATTKRLLADHF,TRBV5-1,NA,TRBD2,TRBJ2-5
TGTGCCAGCAGTGGTAGCGGGGGGGGCTCCTACAATGAGCAGTTCTTC,CASSGSGGGSYNEQFF,TRBV6-1,NA,TRBD2,TRBJ2-1
TGTGCCAGCAGCTTGGCCGGGGGGTTTCCTACAGATACGCAGTATTTT,CASSLAGGFPTDTQYF,TRBV5-8,once,TRBD2,TRBJ2-3
TGTGCCGGGACCGGGACAGGGGGTTCACCCCTCCACTTT,CAGTGTGGSPLHF,TRBV2,few,TRBD1,TRBJ1-6
TGTGCCAGCAGCCCCGGAGCGGGGGCGTCCTACGAGCAGTACTTC,CASSPGAGASYEQYF,TRBV11-2,NA,TRBD2,TRBJ2-7
TGTGCCAGCTCACCGACAGGGGCCGGGGAGCTGTTTTTT,CASSPTGAGELFF,TRBV18,few,TRBD1,TRBJ2-2
TGTGCCAGCAGCCAAGGGTCGGGGTTTGCCGGGGAGCTGTTTTTT,CASSQGSGFAGELFF,TRBV6-5,NA,NA,TRBJ2-2
TGTGCCAGCAGTTTATGGGCAGGCCTCCAGCCCCAGCATTTT,CASSLWAGLQPQHF,TRBV27,NA,NA,TRBJ1-5
TGTGCCAGCGGACCGGTCGGCCGGGAAATCCCATTCTTT,CASGPVGREIPFF,TRBV7-9,NA,NA,TRBJ1-1
TGTGCCAGTAGTATTGGGACAGGAGTTGAAGCTTTCTTT,CASSIGTGVEAFF,TRBV19,NA,TRBD1,TRBJ1-1
TGTGCCAGCTCCCGACAAAGCCAGAACACTGAAGCTTTCTTT,CASSRQSQNTEAFF,TRBV25-1,NA,NA,TRBJ1-1
TGTGCCAGTAGTATACTCTTCAATCGTTGGAGACAGGGAAGCACTGAAGCTTTCTTT,CASSILFNRWRQGSTEAFF,TRBV19,NA,TRBD1,TRBJ1-1
TGCGCCAGCACCCCCTGGGGCCAGAAGCAAGAGACCCAGTACTTC,CASTPWGQKQETQYF,TRBV5-1,NA,NA,TRBJ2-5
TGTGCCAGCACCCCGACGCTAGCGGCGCCCTACGAGCAGTACTTC,CASTPTLAAPYEQYF,TRBV2,NA,TRBD2,TRBJ2-7
TGTGCCAGCAGCAGGCGGGACCTACTCACCCTTCGCCTTTACTTC,CASSRRDLLTLRLYF,TRBV5-8,NA,NA,TRBJ2-7
TGTGCCAGCAGTTTCGGACAGGGGAATTCACCCCTCCACTTT,CASSFGQGNSPLHF,TRBV27,NA,TRBD1,TRBJ1-6
TGTGCCAGCCGAGACAGGGGGTACTACGAGCAGTACTTC,CASRDRGYYEQYF,TRBV6-5,NA,TRBD1,TRBJ2-7
TGCGCCAGCAGCCATTATGACAGCAACAATCAGCCCCAGCATTTT,CASSHYDSNNQPQHF,TRBV4-1,once,NA,TRBJ1-5
TGCGCCAGCAGCCCCAACGGACAGGGGGCAGGCTATGGCTACACCTTC,CASSPNGQGAGYGYTF,TRBV4-3,NA,TRBD1,TRBJ1-2
TGTGCCAGCAGTTTAAGTGGGGGGGAATATCCCTACGAGCAGTACTTC,CASSLSGGEYPYEQYF,TRBV27,NA,TRBD2,TRBJ2-7
TGTGCCAGCAGCTTCAGGTCTCCCGGGGAGGAAGAAAAACTGTTTTTT,CASSFRSPGEEEKLFF,TRBV5-4,NA,NA,TRBJ1-4
TGTGCCAGCAGCTACAGGGATAATGAGCAGTTCTTC,CASSYRDNEQFF,TRBV7-9,NA,NA,TRBJ2-1
TGCGCCAGCAGCCAAGGGATACAGGGGGACTACGAGCAGTACTTC,CASSQGIQGDYEQYF,TRBV4-1,NA,TRBD1,TRBJ2-7
TGTGCCAGCAGCTTAGGGGGCGGGGGAGCCTACGAGCAGTACTTC,CASSLGGGGAYEQYF,TRBV7-8,NA,TRBD2,TRBJ2-7
TGTGCCAGCAGTACCCTGGGACAGGGTTCCTACGAGCAGTACTTC,CASSTLGQGSYEQYF,TRBV6-5,NA,TRBD1,TRBJ2-7
TGTGCCAGCTCACCGGCAAGCACAGATACGCAGTATTTT,CASSPASTDTQYF,TRBV18,NA,NA,TRBJ2-3
TGCAGCGTTCTAGCGGGGGGACTTACCTACGAGCAGTACTTC,CSVLAGGLTYEQYF,TRBV29-1,NA,TRBD2,TRBJ2-7
TGTGCCAGCAGTGAAGTCGGAGTGAACTATGGCTACACCTTC,CASSEVGVNYGYTF,TRBV6-1,NA,NA,TRBJ1-2
TGCAGCGTTGTACCGATCGGGACAGGGCACCTTAGGTATGGCTACACCTTC,CSVVPIGTGHLRYGYTF,TRBV29-1,NA,TRBD1,TRBJ1-2
TGCGCCAGCGCCCCCTCCGGGGAAAGGTCACCCCTCCACTTT,CASAPSGERSPLHF,TRBV5-1,NA,NA,TRBJ1-6